The 20 T cell receptor beta chains below were found in one sample sequenced in a study of blood T cell repertoires in COVID-19. The assay was immunoSEQ multiplex PCR, and TCRdb's table has in-frame clones only and misses some. Among some 21,000 clones, around 89% were seen once, and the ten largest hold approximately 20%. The sequencing input was peripheral blood. Source of these receptors: a man aged 65 to 85 with active COVID-19.

This chain uses TRBV10-3 with TRBJ2-4; 10 bases line up with TRBD2. This CDR3 is 18 amino acids long. Germline CDR1 and CDR2: ENHRY and SYGVKD. J was trimmed by 3 bases and V by 6 bases; bases with no gene match: 14. DNA for the CDR3: TGTGCCATCAGCTCGAGGGGGGTAGCGGGAGGTGTCAAAAACATTCAGTACTTC. It encodes CAISSRGVAGGVKNIQYF.

This sequence joins TRBV7-8 and TRBJ1-5, with a weak D call TRBD1 (5 bases). The CDR3 totals 17 residues. Germline CDR1 is SGHVS and CDR2 is FQNEAQ. V lost 5 bases and J lost 3, with 20 bases in between. The chain's CDR3 is CASSLGAGTPFNQPQHF. The CDR3 DNA reads TGTGCCAGCAGCCTCGGGGCGGGGACGCCTTTCAATCAGCCCCAGCATTTT.

The rearrangement joins TRBV9 to TRBJ1-1, with a possible D match to TRBD1 (5 bases). This CDR3 has 14 residues. V was shortened by 4 bases and J by 4 bases, with 14 bases between the two germline ends. From germline, CDR1 is SGDLS and CDR2 YYNGEE. CDR3 nucleotide sequence: TGTGCCAGCAGCCGACAGTTCGGGAGCACTGAAGCTTTCTTT. Translation gives CASSRQFGSTEAFF.

This clone was recorded only once. The V and J genes are TRBV18 and TRBJ1-4; 8 bases are a match to TRBD1. V shed 4 bases and J 8 bases; nucleotides not matched to a gene: 9. This CDR3 region has 15 residues. The germline gives CDR1 KGHSH, CDR2 LQKENI. The CDR3 protein is CASSLQGARGEKLFF. DNA of the CDR3: TGTGCCAGCTCACTGCAGGGGGCGCGGGGAGAAAAACTGTTTTTT.

The chain links TRBV5-1 to TRBJ2-5; 9 bases map to TRBD2. J lost 5 bases, V lost 1 base, and 9 bases had no gene match. This CDR3 spans 16 amino acids. The germline V gene has CDR1 SGHRS and CDR2 YFSETQ. CDR3 bases: TGCGCCAGCAGCTTGTCAGCGGGAGGTGGGGCGGAGACCCAGTACTTC. Protein product: CASSLSAGGGAETQYF.

This rearrangement joins TRBV27 to TRBJ2-5, with D possibly TRBD1 on 6 matching bases. The CDR3 contains 16 residues. Germline CDR1 is MNHEY and CDR2 is SMNVEV (reference sequence). Deletions cut 2 bases from V and 0 bases from J, with 13 bases between. The CDR3 loop is CASSLPGTINQETQYF. DNA of the CDR3: TGTGCCAGCAGTTTACCCGGGACAATTAACCAAGAGACCCAGTACTTC.

V usage is TRBV15 and J usage is TRBJ1-2, with TRBD1 matching 9 bases. The CDR3 sequence is 17 residues long. V dropped 2 bases and J dropped 5; count of bases not matched to a gene: 12. Germline-derived CDR1 and CDR2 are LNHNV and YYDKDF (reference sequence). CDR3 DNA: TGTGCCACCAGCAGATTACAGGGGGCGGGAGGTAGTTATGGCTACACCTTC. It is translated as CATSRLQGAGGSYGYTF.

The chain recombines TRBV5-1 with TRBJ2-1, with TRBD2 identical over 11 bases. The length of the CDR3 is 15 residues. The V gene end was trimmed by 4 bases and the J gene end by 8 bases; junction bases not matched to a gene: 8. Germline V gene lookup returns CDR1 SGHRS and CDR2 YFSETQ. The CDR3 bases are TGCGCCAGCAGCAATAGCGGGAGGGGGGGGGATGAGCAGTTCTTC. Its translation is CASSNSGRGGDEQFF.

The rearrangement uses TRBV5-6 and TRBJ1-5; no reliable D call. The ends were cut back, 1 base at V and 10 bases at J, with 9 bases in the middle. Germline CDR1 reads SGHDT; CDR2 reads YYEEEE. The CDR3 covers 12 residues. The CDR3 DNA follows: TGTGCCAGCAGCTTGCAGGTTGGTCCCCAGCATTTT. Its protein is CASSLQVGPQHF.

This chain connects TRBV25-1 to TRBJ1-2; D is ambiguous. With 10 bases removed from V and 4 bases from J, the gap between germline ends came to 7 bases. The CDR3 length is 10 residues. The germline V gene has CDR1 MGHDK and CDR2 SYGVNS. The CDR3 sequence is CAILGYGYTF. The CDR3, as DNA: TGTGCCATCCTCGGCTATGGCTACACCTTC.

This clone has only one observation. The chain joins TRBV20-1 to TRBJ2-5; TRBD2 matches at 9 bases. V lost 3 bases to trimming and J lost 5 bases; unmatched junction nucleotides: 10. Germline lookup yields CDR1 DFQATT and CDR2 SNEGSKA (reference sequence). This CDR3 is built from 15 residues. The CDR3 loop is CSASSRGGVVETQYF. The CDR3 region has the DNA TGCAGTGCTAGTTCGCGGGGGGGAGTCGTCGAGACCCAGTACTTC.

CDR3 sequence reads: CASSLMGAGDTQYF. CDR3 bases: TGTGCCAGCAGTTTAATGGGGGCTGGAGATACGCAGTATTTT. The gene calls are TRBV28 and TRBJ2-3, with a tentative D call TRBD1 (6 bases). Germline CDR1 and CDR2: MDHEN and SYDVKM. This CDR3 region has 14 residues. V lost 2 bases to trimming and J lost 5 bases, with 11 bases between them. The entire variable domain, with the rest obtained from reference TRBV28 and TRBJ2-3, is as follows: DVKVTQSSRYLVKRTGEKVFLECVQDMDHENMFWYRQDPGLGLRLIYFSYDVKMKEKGDIPEGYSVSREKKERFSLILESASTNQTSMYLCASSLMGAGDTQYFGPGTRLTVL.

The chain has TRBV2 and TRBJ2-7; TRBD2 is a possible D gene (6 bases). Trimming removed 6 bases from V and 12 bases from J, with 21 bases in between. The germline gives CDR1 SNHLY, CDR2 FYNNEI. The CDR3 is made up of 13 amino acids. CDR3 bases: TGTGCCAGCAGGGACGGGACTCTTGGTGGCGCGTACTTC. Translating it yields CASRDGTLGGAYF.

The chain combines TRBV7-9 with TRBJ2-6; the match to TRBD1 covers 7 bases. Per the germline V gene, CDR1 is SEHNR and CDR2 is FQNEAQ (reference sequence). This CDR3 comprises 15 residues. V lost 5 bases to trimming and J lost 3 bases; unmatched junction nucleotides: 4. The CDR3 sequence: CASSENRGGANVLTF. The DNA of the CDR3 is TGTGCCAGCAGCGAAAACAGGGGTGGGGCCAACGTCCTGACTTTC.

The rearrangement uses TRBV28 and TRBJ1-2, with TRBD1 identical over 7 bases. This CDR3 has 15 residues. From germline, CDR1 is MDHEN and CDR2 SYDVKM. V shed 5 bases, J shed 7 bases, and the junction held 13 bases outside the gene matches. In DNA, the CDR3 is TGTGCCAGCAGTGGACTTTTTGAGGGGGCGCGTGGCTACACCTTC. Protein product: CASSGLFEGARGYTF.

The chain has TRBV27 and TRBJ1-1; TRBD1 is a possible D gene (5 bases). This CDR3 region has 14 residues. With 6 bases removed from V and 1 base from J, the gap between germline ends came to 12 bases. Germline V CDR1 and CDR2: MNHEY, SMNVEV (reference sequence). The CDR3 is CASRPHRSNTEAFF. CDR3 nucleotides: TGTGCCAGCAGACCTCACAGGTCGAACACTGAAGCTTTCTTT.

The chain carries TRBV11-2 and TRBJ1-3; the D is unclear. V was cut by 5 bases and J by 4 bases, with 12 bases left in between. This CDR3 spans 14 amino acids. Germline lookup yields CDR1 SGHAT and CDR2 FQNNGV. The DNA of the CDR3 is TGTGCCAGCAGCCCTGCGGCGGGGGGAAACACCATATATTTT. Translated, it gives CASSPAAGGNTIYF.

This chain joins TRBV6-4 and TRBJ2-5, with D tentatively TRBD2 (6 bases). CDR3 length: 13 amino acids. Germline CDR1 MRHNA, CDR2 SNTAGT. Trimming took 5 bases from V and 4 from J, leaving 11 bases between them. In DNA, the CDR3 is TGTGCCAGCAGTTCCGACGGGGGAGAGACCCAGTACTTC. This sequence encodes CASSSDGGETQYF.

The chain uses TRBV10-3 and TRBJ1-3; D unclear. The CDR3 is 13 residues long. Germline lookup yields CDR1 ENHRY and CDR2 SYGVKD. V gave up 10 bases and J gave up 0 bases, with 10 bases separating them. CDR3 in amino acids: CATRESSGNTIYF. CDR3 coding DNA: TGTGCCACCCGGGAGAGCTCTGGAAACACCATATATTTT.

The chain employs TRBV7-2 and TRBJ2-1; D is possibly TRBD2 (6 bases). From germline, CDR1 is SGHTA and CDR2 FQGNSA. The CDR3 spans 15 residues. Trimming left V 1 base short and J 5 bases short, with 12 bases between. CDR3 loop: CASSLVGGRNNEQFF. Here the CDR3 DNA reads TGTGCCAGCAGCTTAGTCGGGGGAAGAAACAATGAGCAGTTCTTC.